This TCR beta chain derives from a study of tumor-infiltrating lymphocytes in primary liver carcinoma. The wider study: Patients were both men and women, whose ages ran from 30 to 69 years. Measuring 4.2 to 10 cm across, the tumors were staged as T1-T3 N0M0.

Study-wide points: Owing to bulk unsorted samples, no comparison was made between CD4+ and CD8+ repertoires. Tumor region pairs overlapped more than did tumor-adjacent and tumor-blood pairs.

Germline DNA was also extracted, with blood RNA taken from unsorted whole blood. A remark on this clonotype: Its antigen is undetermined. The CDR3 carries no conserved terminal phenylalanine or tryptophan, so it likely arises from a read error. No DNA is shown, since the ends of the CDR3 on it are uncertain; the CDR3 is the one TCRdb lists.

TCR beta cDNA came from roughly 0.45 ug total RNA, primed with a constant-region primer. Three-round nested multiplex PCR performed with slightly modified ARM-PCR produced the TCR beta libraries. Rounds one and two of PCR, each of about 10 cycles, were primed with TRBV1-TRBV30 forward primers and a C-beta reverse primer. TCRdb reprocessed the multiplex PCR reads with MiXCR, giving one entry per CDR3 protein. This table holds approximately 300,000 distinct CDR3 sequences, 65% found once. Germline lookup yields CDR1 LGHNA and CDR2 YNFKEQ. 12 amino acids form the CDR3, both terminal residues included. The chain employs TRBV4-2 and TRBJ2-7. Sequencing used peripheral blood. This clonotype was obtained from a man aged 40-55 years with primary liver carcinoma and hepatitis B virus infection. CDR3 region: CASSQVTGEQYI.